Sequencing of this TCR beta chain was carried out in a study of CD8+CD57+ T cells in acquired aplastic anemia. Study-wide points: Overlap between patients and controls comprised about 28 CD8+ CDR3 sequences.

TCR beta VDJ combinations and CDR3 sequences were profiled from genomic DNA. TCRdb ran MiXCR on the reads and lists one entry per CDR3 protein. The sample shows some 170,000 distinct CDR3 sequences, around 48% of them seen only once. Germline V gene lookup returns CDR1 WNHNN and CDR2 SYGVQD (reference sequence). The CDR3 covers 11 residues. V dropped 8 bases and J dropped 9 bases, with 11 bases sitting between them. With regard to this clonotype: Its target is unknown.

All patients picked for sequencing had shown, by flow cytometry, an expansion of CD8+CD57+ cells. The V call is TRBV10-1, the J call TRBJ1-5; D ambiguous. Sequenced input: sorted CD4+, CD8+, or CD8+CD57+ T cells (not recorded which) from PBMCs. The TCR was taken from a human donor with aplastic anemia. The CDR3 here is CASADTGPQHF. In DNA form, the CDR3 reads TGCGCCAGCGCGGATACGGGGCCCCAGCATTTT.